Shown below are 31 T cell receptor beta chains from a single sample sequenced in a study of T cells in Graves' hyperthyroidism and ophthalmopathy. Using RNA transcripts as the source, TCR beta CDR3 regions were amplified. Carried out on the TCR CDR3, a first-round RT-PCR used the HTBI primer set. From the multiplex PCR reads, TCRdb called clonotypes with MiXCR, one entry per CDR3 protein. The sample gives 600,000 to 650,000 distinct CDR3 sequences, roughly 20% of which show up once; around a third is in the top ten. Source material: blood. These receptors were collected from a man aged 25-45 years with Graves' ophthalmopathy.

This clonotype turned up a few times. The J gene is TRBJ1-3, the V gene TRBV9; TRBD1 might be the D (5 bases). Per germline, CDR1 SGDLS and CDR2 YYNGEE. This CDR3 has 15 amino acids. Trimming took 3 bases from V and 0 from J, leaving 10 bases between them. CDR3 bases: TGTGCCAGCAGCGCCACCGACAGCTCTGGAAACACCATATATTTT. Its translation is CASSATDSSGNTIYF.

As for this clonotype: This may arise from a read error, as a much more abundant clone is one base away. J is TRBJ2-3 and V is TRBV28, with D possibly being TRBD1 or TRBD2 (6 bases each). This CDR3 spans 16 amino acids. Germline values: CDR1 MDHEN, CDR2 SYDVKM. V lost 7 bases to trimming and J lost 2 bases, with 19 bases between them. DNA for the CDR3: TGTGCCAGCAAGCCCTACAGGGCGGGACACACAGATACGCAGTATTTT. Its translation is CASKPYRAGHTDTQYF.

The chain has TRBV5-8 and TRBJ1-2; a weak D match, TRBD1 (6 bases). Trimming removed 4 bases from V and 4 bases from J, with 20 bases in between. Germline V CDR1 and CDR2: SGHTS, YDEGEE. CDR3 length: 16 residues. CDR3 bases: TGTGCCAGCAGCCCAGGGAGTGGTCGGGGGCTCTATGGCTACACCTTC. This encodes CASSPGSGRGLYGYTF.

The chain uses TRBV5-1 and TRBJ2-3; 8 nucleotides align to TRBD1. This CDR3 contains 14 residues. J lost 2 bases, V lost 7 bases, and 6 bases had no gene match. Germline lookup yields CDR1 SGHRS and CDR2 YFSETQ. The DNA for the CDR3 is TGCGCCAGCGCCCGGACAGGGCCCACAGATACGCAGTATTTT. It codes for CASARTGPTDTQYF. The full variable domain, with the rest looked up from reference TRBV5-1 and TRBJ2-3, is KAGVTQTPRYLIKTRGQQVTLSCSPISGHRSVSWYQQTPGQGLQFLFEYFSETQRNKGNFPGRFSGRQFSNSRSEMNVSTLELGDSALYLCASARTGPTDTQYFGPGTRLTVL.

In its sample, this clonotype was seen many times. This chain uses TRBV11-2 with TRBJ2-7; D could derive from TRBD1 or TRBD2 (5 bases each). The CDR3 has 16 amino acids. V was pared by 5 bases and J by 4 bases, with 21 bases between. Germline CDR1 SGHAT, CDR2 FQNNGV. The CDR3 sequence: CASSGLRETVTYEQYF. The CDR3 region has the DNA TGTGCCAGCAGCGGCCTTAGGGAGACAGTTACTTACGAGCAGTACTTC.

This clonotype was observed many times. V gene TRBV6-5 combines with J gene TRBJ2-1; TRBD2 aligns across 9 bases. CDR3 length: 16 amino acids. Germline CDR1 reads MNHEY; CDR2 reads SVGAGI. V gave up 1 base and J gave up 7 bases; unmatched junction bases: 8. The CDR3 loop reads CASSYWVAGVVNEQFF. CDR3 sequence (DNA): TGTGCCAGCAGTTACTGGGTAGCGGGAGTTGTGAATGAGCAGTTCTTC.

The CDR3 nucleotides read TGCGCCAGCAGCCAAGATATTCCAACGTCCGGGACATTTAACTATGGCTACACCTTC. It yields the protein CASSQDIPTSGTFNYGYTF. This chain links TRBV4-3 with TRBJ1-2; perhaps TRBD1 as D (6 bases). Trimming pared 0 bases from V and 1 base from J, leaving 21 bases between. Germline V lookup: CDR1 LGHNA, CDR2 YSLEER. This CDR3 has 19 residues.

About this clonotype itself: This could be a read error, since a much larger clone is one nucleotide away. The V and J genes are TRBV12-5 and TRBJ2-1, with D perhaps assigned TRBD1 or TRBD2 (5 bases each). V was shortened by 2 bases and J by 7 bases, with 15 bases between the two germline ends. Germline V CDR1 and CDR2: LGHNT, FRNRAP. The CDR3 contains 15 residues. The CDR3: CASGLNPGANNEQFF. CDR3 bases: TGTGCTAGTGGTTTGAACCCCGGGGCAAATAATGAGCAGTTCTTC.

The chain recombines TRBV6-5 with TRBJ2-7, with TRBD2 identical over 9 bases. Losses at the gene ends were 4 bases for V and 2 bases for J; bases not matched to a gene: 6. This CDR3 comprises 15 residues. CDR1 MNHEY and CDR2 SVGAGI come from the germline V gene. The CDR3 here is CASSLFGTSPYEQYF. In DNA form, the CDR3 reads TGTGCCAGCAGTTTATTCGGGACTAGCCCCTACGAGCAGTACTTC.

V and J are TRBV5-4 and TRBJ2-1, with D possibly called TRBD1 or TRBD2 (5 bases each). Trimming shortened V by 4 bases and J by 6 bases, and 14 bases separated the two germline ends. Germline lookup yields CDR1 SGHNT and CDR2 YYREEE (reference sequence). This CDR3 region has 14 residues. The CDR3 sequence is CASSPGTDVNEQFF. In nucleotides, the CDR3 is TGTGCCAGCAGCCCGGGGACGGACGTCAATGAGCAGTTCTTC.

The gene calls are TRBV28 and TRBJ2-2; 7 bases agree with TRBD2. CDR3 length: 15 amino acids. Looked up from germline, CDR1 is MDHEN and CDR2 is SYDVKM. V shed 6 bases, J shed 6 bases, and the junction held 10 bases outside the gene matches. The CDR3 nucleotides are TGTGCCAGCAGCCCTATCGGGGGGTCTGCCGGGGAGCTGTTTTTT. Translation gives CASSPIGGSAGELFF. The whole variable domain, remainder taken from reference TRBV28 and TRBJ2-2, is DVKVTQSSRYLVKRTGEKVFLECVQDMDHENMFWYRQDPGLGLRLIYFSYDVKMKEKGDIPEGYSVSREKKERFSLILESASTNQTSMYLCASSPIGGSAGELFFGEGSRLTVL.

This clonotype has ten or more counts. The chain recombines TRBV7-6 with TRBJ2-1, with 10 bases matching TRBD2. Germline CDR1 SGHVS, CDR2 FNYEAQ. J lost 10 bases, V lost 6 bases, and 3 bases had no gene match. The CDR3 consists of 12 residues. CDR3 region: CASSHSGGEQFF. Written as DNA, the CDR3 is TGTGCCAGCAGTCATAGCGGGGGGGAGCAGTTCTTC.

The chain is built from TRBV19 and TRBJ2-6, with D perhaps matching TRBD1 (6 bases). Germline CDR1 reads LNHDA; CDR2 reads SQIVND (reference sequence). Trimming shortened V by 4 bases and J by 1 base, and 8 bases separated the two germline ends. This CDR3 is 15 amino acids long. The CDR3 nucleotides read TGTGCCAGTAGTAACAGGGTTTCTGGGGCCAACGTCCTGACTTTC. This gives the protein CASSNRVSGANVLTF. Filled out from reference TRBV19 and TRBJ2-6, the complete variable domain reads DGGITQSPKYLFRKEGQNVTLSCEQNLNHDAMYWYRQDPGQGLRLIYYSQIVNDFQKGDIAEGYSVSREKKESFPLTVTSAQKNPTAFYLCASSNRVSGANVLTFGAGSRLTVL.

V and J are TRBV5-1 and TRBJ1-1; the match to TRBD1 covers 8 bases. Germline V gene data show CDR1 as SGHRS and CDR2 as YFSETQ. The CDR3 consists of 16 residues. The J segment lost 11 bases and the V segment lost 2 bases, leaving 17 bases of the junction unmatched. The CDR3 DNA reads as TGCGCCAGCAGCTTAGGGACAGGCGCAGACCCCTCCGGCGCTTTCTTT. Translation gives CASSLGTGADPSGAFF.

V is TRBV29-1 and J is TRBJ2-7, with D perhaps matching TRBD1 or TRBD2 (5 bases each). Trimming pared 4 bases from V and 3 bases from J, leaving 10 bases between. Germline V lookup: CDR1 SQVTM, CDR2 ANQGSEA. This CDR3 is built from 12 residues. CDR3 protein: CSVAGRHYEQYF. The CDR3 coding sequence is TGCAGCGTTGCGGGGCGACACTACGAGCAGTACTTC.

V is TRBV6-1 and J is TRBJ1-2, with a weak D call TRBD1 (5 bases). This CDR3 has 13 amino acids. V lost 3 bases to trimming and J lost 7 bases, with 12 bases between them. Germline loops: CDR1 MNHNS, CDR2 SASEGT. In DNA form, the CDR3 reads TGTGCCAGCAGTGATCCCCGGACAATTGGCTACACCTTC. Encoded protein: CASSDPRTIGYTF.

This clonotype appeared a few times. The CDR3 coding sequence is TGTGCCAGTCAGTCGGGGCAAAACATTCAGTACTTC. Translated: CASQSGQNIQYF. V usage is TRBV11-2 and J usage is TRBJ2-4; D might be TRBD1 or TRBD2, each matching 5 bases. The length of the CDR3 is 12 residues. Trimming cost V 9 bases and J 5 bases, with 11 bases left between them. Germline CDR1 SGHAT, CDR2 FQNNGV. The entire variable domain, with the rest obtained from reference TRBV11-2 and TRBJ2-4, is as follows: EAGVAQSPRYKIIEKRQSVAFWCNPISGHATLYWYQQILGQGPKLLIQFQNNGVVDDSQLPKDRFSAERLKGVDSTLKIQPAKLEDSAVYLCASQSGQNIQYFGAGTRLSVL.

The V gene is TRBV24-1, the J gene TRBJ2-1; 9 positions agree with TRBD2. CDR1 is KGHDR and CDR2 is SFDVKD in the germline V gene. The V and J ends lost 6 bases and 7 bases, in that order; junction bases with no gene match: 0. The CDR3 covers 12 residues. Written as DNA, the CDR3 is TGTGCCACCAGTCTAGCGGGAAATGAGCAGTTCTTC. Translated: CATSLAGNEQFF.

This clonotype was counted between two and nine times. The chain carries TRBV28 and TRBJ2-3, with D unclear. The length of the CDR3 is 11 residues. Trimming left V 7 bases short and J 9 bases short, with 11 bases between. From germline, CDR1 is MDHEN and CDR2 SYDVKM. The CDR3 DNA is TGTGCCAGCAAATCTATGGTGACGCAGTATTTT. Translation: CASKSMVTQYF.

This clonotype appeared many times. The chain uses TRBV27 and TRBJ1-1; no clear D. The CDR3 is 12 residues long. The germline V gene has CDR1 MNHEY and CDR2 SMNVEV (reference sequence). V lost 6 bases to trimming and J lost 2 bases, with 7 bases between them. As DNA, the CDR3 is TGTGCCAGCAGGCCCCGCAACACTGAAGCTTTCTTT. Its protein product is CASRPRNTEAFF.

This clonotype appeared many times. V usage is TRBV6-1 and J usage is TRBJ2-1, with D possibly being TRBD2 (6 bases). Germline CDR1 MNHNS, CDR2 SASEGT. The CDR3 sequence is 15 residues long. The V and J ends lost 8 bases and 0 bases respectively, with 14 bases between them. CDR3 sequence reads: CASALATSSYNEQFF. For the CDR3, the DNA is TGTGCCAGCGCCCTAGCGACTAGCTCCTACAATGAGCAGTTCTTC.

V and J are TRBV25-1 and TRBJ2-5; tentatively, D is TRBD1 or TRBD2 (7 bases each). The CDR3 has 12 amino acids. Trimming left V 3 bases short and J 12 bases short, with 14 bases between. Germline V gene data show CDR1 as MGHDK and CDR2 as SYGVNS. CDR3 bases: TGTGCCAGCAGTGACCAGGGGGGGGCCAAGTACTTC. Encoded protein: CASSDQGGAKYF.

This clonotype occurred a few times. The junction departs from the called germline gene at one end, perhaps through a read error. The chain couples TRBV13 to TRBJ2-5, with 9 bases aligning to TRBD2. The germline gives CDR1 PRHDT, CDR2 FYEKMQ (reference sequence). This CDR3 spans 14 amino acids. CDR3 DNA sequence: TGTGCCAGCAGCGTAGGGACTAGCATGGAGACCCAGTACTTC. As protein: CASSVGTSMETQYF. Full variable domain (outside the CDR3, taken from reference TRBV13 and TRBJ2-5): AAGVIQSPRHLIKEKRETATLKCYPIPRHDTVYWYQQGPGQDPQFLISFYEKMQSDKGSIPDRFSAQQFSDYHSELNMSSLELGDSALYFCASSVGTSMETQYFGPGTRLLVL.

V gene TRBV5-1 combines with J gene TRBJ2-5, with TRBD1 matching 7 bases. The CDR3 is 15 residues long. Unmatched junction bases numbered 6, after V lost 3 bases and J lost 1 base. CDR1 SGHRS and CDR2 YFSETQ come from the germline V gene. This CDR3 reads CASSYVGQLQETQYF. CDR3 DNA: TGCGCCAGCAGCTATGTGGGACAGCTCCAAGAGACCCAGTACTTC.

This clonotype was picked up many times. The V gene is TRBV11-2, the J gene TRBJ2-5; D ambiguous. The germline V gene encodes CDR1 SGHAT and CDR2 FQNNGV. Trimming cost V 2 bases and J 4 bases, with 5 bases left between them. The CDR3 runs 12 residues. The CDR3 loop is CASSLFRETQYF. The CDR3 DNA reads as TGTGCCAGCAGCTTATTTCGAGAGACCCAGTACTTC.

The chain recombines TRBV6-4 with TRBJ2-2; D gene ambiguous. The CDR3 has 14 amino acids. Looked up from germline, CDR1 is MRHNA and CDR2 is SNTAGT. Trimming shortened V by 2 bases and J by 1 base, and 5 bases separated the two germline ends. CDR3 sequence (DNA): TGTGCCAGCAGTGACAGGGAGAACACCGGGGAGCTGTTTTTT. As protein: CASSDRENTGELFF.

As concerns this clonotype: Likely a read error: the CDR3 ends without its conserved phenylalanine or tryptophan. This chain links TRBV5-1 with TRBJ1-2; D gene unclear. Germline-derived CDR1 and CDR2 are SGHRS and YFSETQ. Between the trimmed V and J ends, which lost 1 base and 3 bases, there was a span of 19 bases. CDR3 length: 17 residues. In DNA, the CDR3 is TGCGCCAGCAGCTTGCGCGGCATCTCAACGGAGGACTATGGCTACACCCTC. This translates into CASSLRGISTEDYGYTL.

This clonotype has just a few counts. The J gene is TRBJ1-5, the V gene TRBV19; no clear D gene. V lost 5 bases, J lost 0 bases, and 17 bases lay in between. Germline CDR1 reads LNHDA; CDR2 reads SQIVND (reference sequence). This CDR3 is built from 17 residues. CDR3 region: CASSFPRREYSNQPQHF. The CDR3 DNA follows: TGTGCCAGTAGTTTCCCGCGACGGGAATATAGCAATCAGCCCCAGCATTTT.

A word on this clonotype: Given a much more abundant clone one base away, this may be a read error. The CDR3 DNA follows: TGCGCCAGCAGCTTGGACCCTGGGGCCAACGTCCTGACTTTC. Translating it yields CASSLDPGANVLTF. The rearrangement uses TRBV5-1 and TRBJ2-6; D uncertain. V shed 0 bases and J shed 2 bases, with 3 bases lying between them. The CDR3 contains 14 residues. Germline V gene data show CDR1 as SGHRS and CDR2 as YFSETQ.

This clonotype was detected many times. V usage is TRBV28 and J usage is TRBJ2-5, with D possibly TRBD2 on 7 matching bases. In germline, CDR1 is MDHEN, CDR2 SYDVKM. This CDR3 spans 16 amino acids. Trimming took 4 bases from V and 5 from J, leaving 20 bases between them. CDR3 DNA: TGTGCCAGCAGTTCCCCCCCTGGGGGAGGGGGGGAGACCCAGTACTTC. Protein sequence: CASSSPPGGGGETQYF.

This clonotype was observed a handful of times. This chain connects TRBV30 to TRBJ2-3, with D maybe TRBD2 (6 bases). Per the germline V gene, CDR1 is GTSNPN and CDR2 is SVGIG (reference sequence). The CDR3 runs 15 residues. The V end was cut by 2 bases, the J end by 1 base, with 13 bases between. The CDR3 region has the DNA TGTGCCTGGAGTAGGCGGGGTATTGGCACAGATACGCAGTATTTT. Translating gives CAWSRRGIGTDTQYF.